This T cell receptor beta chain stems from a study of OX40 agonist ivuxolimab in advanced cancers. CDR3 length equals 14 residues. Germline V CDR1 and CDR2: SGHTA, FQGNSA. Unmatched junction bases numbered 11, after V lost 4 bases and J lost 15 bases. The protocol was immunoSEQ multiplex PCR, while the TCRdb copy is restricted to in-frame clones and leaves out a portion. The table has roughly 70,000 clones, approximately 86% seen once; the top ten hold approximately 2.5%. The TCR sequence derives from an adult with an advanced solid tumor such as melanoma, head and neck, liver or kidney cancer. This specimen consisted of CD4+ or CD8+ T cells sorted from blood, obtained in a trial of the OX40 agonist ivuxolimab. This chain connects TRBV7-2 to TRBJ2-3; 12 nucleotides align to TRBD2. Here the CDR3 DNA reads TGTGCCAGCAGCTCGACTAGCGGGGGCCCCTGGGGATATTTT. This sequence encodes CASSSTSGGPWGYF. The full variable domain, in which reference TRBV7-2 and TRBJ2-3 provide the parts outside the CDR3, is GAGVSQSPSNKVTEKGKDVELRCDPISGHTALYWYRQSLGQGLEFLIYFQGNSAPDKSGLPSDRFSAERTGGSVSTLTIQRTQQEDSAVYLCASSSTSGGPWGYFGPGTRLTVL.